This record concerns one TCR beta chain sequence. This record comes from a study of shared clonotypes between healthy human individuals. Losses at the gene ends were 5 bases for V and 3 bases for J; bases not matched to a gene: 4. CDR1 and CDR2 (germline): SGHAT, FQNNGV. CDR3 length: 15 residues. The assay was run at deep level. It was across several immunoSEQ plates that each subset's genomic DNA was evenly split. Only in-frame clones appear in the TCRdb table, and some are missing; sequencing was by immunoSEQ multiplex PCR. The sample lists 400,000 to 600,000 clones; about 76% were seen once. Those who donated, Caucasian adults without exception, all lived in Nashville, Tennessee.

Input material: PBMCs. The rearrangement links TRBV11-2 to TRBJ2-1, with 10 bases identical to TRBD1. This receptor was identified in a woman aged 35 to 49 in good health. Some clones in this sample may be carry-over from other donors' samples. CDR3 bases: TGTGCCAGCAGCCCTGGGACAGGGGTCTACAATGAGCAGTTCTTC. This sequence encodes CASSPGTGVYNEQFF. The complete variable domain, with remaining parts taken from reference TRBV11-2 and TRBJ2-1, reads EAGVAQSPRYKIIEKRQSVAFWCNPISGHATLYWYQQILGQGPKLLIQFQNNGVVDDSQLPKDRFSAERLKGVDSTLKIQPAKLEDSAVYLCASSPGTGVYNEQFFGPGTRLTVL.